The next 24 T cell receptor beta chains were all read from a single sample in a study of CD8 T cells in ankylosing spondylitis. A single record per CDR3 protein comes from TCRdb applying MiXCR to the 5' RACE reads. The sample lists 100,000 to 150,000 distinct CDR3 sequences, over 7% occurring once. The sample comprised blood, either unsorted or a sorted T cell fraction (not recorded which). These receptors all stem from a male donor with ankylosing spondylitis or in good health (not recorded which).

This clonotype was counted ten times or more. The chain employs TRBV4-1 and TRBJ2-5; D is unresolved. CDR3 length: 14 residues. Germline V CDR1 and CDR2: MGHRA, YSYEKL. V lost 2 bases and J 1 base, leaving 8 bases between the germline ends. The CDR3 DNA sequence: TGCGCCAGCAGCCAACTGGGATCCCAAGAGACCCAGTACTTC. This codes for CASSQLGSQETQYF.

At least ten counts were recorded for this clonotype. The rearrangement links TRBV5-1 to TRBJ2-1; D is undetermined. V was pared by 6 bases and J by 0 bases, with 10 bases between. CDR3 length: 14 amino acids. Germline V gives CDR1 SGHRS, CDR2 YFSETQ. The CDR3 DNA follows: TGCGCCAGCACCGCGGATGGCTCCTACAATGAGCAGTTCTTC. It yields the protein CASTADGSYNEQFF. The variable domain in full, with the rest retrieved from reference TRBV5-1 and TRBJ2-1, is KAGVTQTPRYLIKTRGQQVTLSCSPISGHRSVSWYQQTPGQGLQFLFEYFSETQRNKGNFPGRFSGRQFSNSRSEMNVSTLELGDSALYLCASTADGSYNEQFFGPGTRLTVL.

This clonotype was seen repeatedly, ten times or more. DNA of the CDR3: TGTGCCAGCATAAAATACAGGGGGCCTCGCTCTGGGGCCAACGTCCTGACTTTC. The encoded protein is CASIKYRGPRSGANVLTF. V is TRBV28 and J is TRBJ2-6, with 9 bases aligning to TRBD1. CDR1 and CDR2 (germline): MDHEN, SYDVKM. CDR3 length: 18 residues. V shed 7 bases and J 0 bases; nucleotides not matched to a gene: 10.

Only a few counts were recorded for this clonotype. The V call is TRBV20-1, the J call TRBJ2-2, with 8 nucleotides matching TRBD1. CDR1 and CDR2 from the germline V gene are DFQATT and SNEGSKA (reference sequence). J lost 6 bases, V lost 1 base, and 4 bases had no gene match. The CDR3 sequence is 14 residues long. CDR3 region: CSARGQGAPGELFF. The CDR3, as DNA: TGCAGTGCTAGAGGGCAGGGGGCGCCCGGGGAGCTGTTTTTT.

This clonotype was seen many times. The rearrangement joins TRBV7-2 to TRBJ2-1; a weak D match, TRBD2 (6 bases). The germline V gene has CDR1 SGHTA and CDR2 FQGNSA. The CDR3 extends over 14 amino acids. Between the trimmed V and J ends, which lost 4 bases and 6 bases, there was a span of 13 bases. CDR3 protein: CASSSDPAGNEQFF. The CDR3 DNA reads TGTGCCAGCAGCTCTGACCCAGCGGGCAATGAGCAGTTCTTC. Looking up the rest from reference TRBV7-2 and TRBJ2-1 gives the full variable domain: GAGVSQSPSNKVTEKGKDVELRCDPISGHTALYWYRQSLGQGLEFLIYFQGNSAPDKSGLPSDRFSAERTGGSVSTLTIQRTQQEDSAVYLCASSSDPAGNEQFFGPGTRLTVL.

As for this clonotype: This sequence may be a read error, since a much larger clone differs from it by one base. The rearrangement joins TRBV5-1 to TRBJ1-5; D may be TRBD1 (5 bases). This CDR3 has 16 amino acids. Germline CDR1 is SGHRS and CDR2 is YFSETQ. CDR3 sequence: CASSLLGREYNPPQHF. CDR3 sequence (DNA): TGCGCCAGCAGCTTGCTTGGCAGGGAATACAATCCGCCCCAGCATTTT.

This rearrangement joins TRBV5-1 to TRBJ2-7; 7 positions match TRBD2. Germline V gene sequence: CDR1 SGHRS, CDR2 YFSETQ. Trimming at V came to 5 bases and at J to 2 bases, leaving 10 bases not matched to a gene. The CDR3 has 15 residues. This CDR3 reads CASSSGDAGAYEQYF. Here the CDR3 DNA reads TGCGCCAGCAGTAGCGGCGACGCGGGGGCCTACGAGCAGTACTTC.

This clonotype occurred many times. The J gene is TRBJ2-7, the V gene TRBV6-1, with D unresolved. With 8 bases removed from V and 0 bases from J, the gap between germline ends came to 26 bases. The CDR3 has 18 amino acids. CDR1 is MNHNS, CDR2 SASEGT, per germline. The CDR3 sequence is CASLTRASNGKNSYEQYF. Here the CDR3 DNA reads TGTGCCAGCCTTACCCGCGCATCAAATGGGAAGAACTCCTACGAGCAGTACTTC.

The gene calls are TRBV4-2 and TRBJ1-4, with 7 bases aligning to TRBD1. With 0 bases clipped from V and 7 bases from J, the junction kept 8 bases outside the gene matches. The germline V gene encodes CDR1 LGHNA and CDR2 YNFKEQ. This CDR3 region has 16 residues. This chain's CDR3 is CASSQDRQGLSEKLFF. The DNA for the CDR3 is TGTGCCAGCAGCCAAGACAGACAGGGTTTGAGTGAAAAACTGTTTTTT.

This clonotype was counted ten times or more. This chain links TRBV7-2 with TRBJ2-3, with D uncertain. The CDR3 runs 13 residues. Trimming shortened V by 2 bases and J by 4 bases, and 7 bases separated the two germline ends. The germline V gene encodes CDR1 SGHTA and CDR2 FQGNSA. The CDR3, as DNA: TGTGCCAGCAGCTTATTAAGAGCAGATACGCAGTATTTT. It specifies CASSLLRADTQYF.

This clonotype appeared many times. This sequence joins TRBV7-2 and TRBJ2-4, with 9 nucleotides matching TRBD2. V was pared by 3 bases and J by 6 bases, with 6 bases of the junction left unmatched. From germline, CDR1 is SGHTA and CDR2 FQGNSA. The CDR3 is 15 amino acids. CDR3 in DNA: TGTGCCAGCAGCTTTTTAGCGGGAGTGACAAACATTCAGTACTTC. It codes for CASSFLAGVTNIQYF.

In DNA form, the CDR3 reads TGCAGTGCTAGAGATTGGTCCGGGAGCTCCTACAATGAGCAGTTCTTC. This codes for CSARDWSGSSYNEQFF. This rearrangement joins TRBV20-1 to TRBJ2-1; D perhaps matches TRBD2 (6 bases). The CDR3 length is 16 residues. Germline V gives CDR1 DFQATT, CDR2 SNEGSKA (reference sequence). V lost 0 bases, J lost 0 bases, and 12 bases lay in between.

The rearrangement joins TRBV2 to TRBJ2-7; 8 bases line up with TRBD1. The CDR3 contains 16 residues. V lost 2 bases to trimming and J lost 6 bases; unmatched junction nucleotides: 12. Germline V gene sequence: CDR1 SNHLY, CDR2 FYNNEI. The CDR3 DNA follows: TGTGCCAGCAGTGAATGGATAACAGGGGGACTGTCCGAGCAGTACTTC. Amino acids: CASSEWITGGLSEQYF.

There are many counts of this clonotype. V is TRBV4-2 and J is TRBJ2-7; D is possibly TRBD1 (5 bases). Germline V lookup: CDR1 LGHNA, CDR2 YNFKEQ. The CDR3 is 13 residues long. Trimming cost V 2 bases and J 5 bases, with 10 bases left between them. The CDR3 bases are TGTGCCAGCAGCCAAATTGAAGGGGACGAGCAGTACTTC. Encoded protein: CASSQIEGDEQYF.

This clonotype turned up a few times. J is TRBJ2-1 and V is TRBV5-1, with TRBD2 matching over 9 bases. Trimming at V came to 4 bases and at J to 10 bases, leaving 9 bases not matched to a gene. The CDR3 runs 14 residues. Germline V gene sequence: CDR1 SGHRS, CDR2 YFSETQ. DNA for the CDR3: TGCGCCAGCAGCGCGGGAGGGCCAGTTTGGGAGCAGTTCTTC. Translation gives CASSAGGPVWEQFF.

There are many counts of this clonotype. The chain couples TRBV11-2 to TRBJ2-1; no reliable D call. Germline-derived CDR1 and CDR2 are SGHAT and FQNNGV. V was cut by 1 base and J by 7 bases, with 14 bases left in between. The length of the CDR3 is 15 residues. Here the CDR3 reads CASSLGARVGNEQFF. In DNA form, the CDR3 reads TGTGCCAGCAGCTTAGGTGCTAGGGTTGGAAATGAGCAGTTCTTC.

This clonotype was found many times. This chain joins TRBV24-1 and TRBJ2-3; no clear D. With 6 bases removed from V and 2 bases from J, the gap between germline ends came to 2 bases. The CDR3 is made up of 11 amino acids. Per the germline V gene, CDR1 is KGHDR and CDR2 is SFDVKD. The CDR3: CATSNTDTQYF. The CDR3 nucleotides are TGTGCCACCAGTAACACAGATACGCAGTATTTT.

This clonotype was counted many times. The chain couples TRBV7-9 to TRBJ2-7; D not certain. Between the trimmed V and J ends, which lost 1 base and 2 bases, there was a span of 9 bases. Germline lookup yields CDR1 SEHNR and CDR2 FQNEAQ (reference sequence). CDR3 length equals 14 residues. The CDR3: CASSLEHPPYEQYF. CDR3 sequence (DNA): TGTGCCAGCAGCTTAGAACACCCGCCCTACGAGCAGTACTTC.

Only a few counts were recorded for this clonotype. The CDR3 DNA follows: TGCAGCGTTGAAGTCAACGGGAGGAATGAGCAGTTCTTC. Its protein is CSVEVNGRNEQFF. The chain employs TRBV29-1 and TRBJ2-1, with 7 nucleotides matching TRBD2. The CDR3 has 13 amino acids. Germline V lookup: CDR1 SQVTM, CDR2 ANQGSEA. V lost 1 base, J lost 7 bases, and 4 bases stayed unmatched.

This clonotype was seen a handful of times. V is TRBV7-9 and J is TRBJ2-5; D is unresolved. This CDR3 has 15 residues. Between the trimmed V and J ends, which lost 2 bases and 1 base, there was a span of 11 bases. Germline V gene lookup returns CDR1 SEHNR and CDR2 FQNEAQ (reference sequence). The CDR3 region is CASSLLSAIQETQYF. CDR3 nucleotides: TGTGCCAGCAGCTTACTATCAGCCATCCAAGAGACCCAGTACTTC.

Ten or more counts support this clonotype. V usage is TRBV7-9 and J usage is TRBJ2-3; D is uncertain. This CDR3 is 15 amino acids long. V lost 3 bases, J lost 5 bases, and 15 bases lay in between. Germline V gives CDR1 SEHNR, CDR2 FQNEAQ (reference sequence). CDR3: CASSFLAAGVDTQYF. The CDR3 DNA follows: TGTGCCAGCAGCTTCTTGGCAGCTGGGGTAGATACGCAGTATTTT.

This clonotype was counted at least ten times. The CDR3 loop is CASNLAASTDTQYF. The CDR3 DNA sequence: TGTGCCAGCAACCTAGCGGCTAGCACAGATACGCAGTATTTT. The chain links TRBV7-2 to TRBJ2-3, with 7 nucleotides matching TRBD2. Germline V gives CDR1 SGHTA, CDR2 FQGNSA. This CDR3 is built from 14 residues. V dropped 7 bases and J dropped 0; count of bases not matched to a gene: 4.

Only a few counts were recorded for this clonotype. The chain carries TRBV20-1 and TRBJ2-1, with D perhaps given as TRBD1 or TRBD2 (5 bases each). The CDR3 runs to 11 residues. V was shortened by 4 bases and J by 10 bases, with 11 bases between the two germline ends. Germline values: CDR1 DFQATT, CDR2 SNEGSKA (reference sequence). Here the CDR3 reads CSATSGTEQFF. In DNA form, the CDR3 reads TGCAGTGCTACCTCGGGGACCGAGCAGTTCTTC.

This rearrangement joins TRBV20-1 to TRBJ2-3; 8 nucleotides line up with TRBD2. This CDR3 spans 14 amino acids. The germline V gene has CDR1 DFQATT and CDR2 SNEGSKA (reference sequence). CDR3 coding DNA: TGCAGCCGACGACTAGCGACTATCACAGATACGCAGTATTTT. Amino acids: CSRRLATITDTQYF.